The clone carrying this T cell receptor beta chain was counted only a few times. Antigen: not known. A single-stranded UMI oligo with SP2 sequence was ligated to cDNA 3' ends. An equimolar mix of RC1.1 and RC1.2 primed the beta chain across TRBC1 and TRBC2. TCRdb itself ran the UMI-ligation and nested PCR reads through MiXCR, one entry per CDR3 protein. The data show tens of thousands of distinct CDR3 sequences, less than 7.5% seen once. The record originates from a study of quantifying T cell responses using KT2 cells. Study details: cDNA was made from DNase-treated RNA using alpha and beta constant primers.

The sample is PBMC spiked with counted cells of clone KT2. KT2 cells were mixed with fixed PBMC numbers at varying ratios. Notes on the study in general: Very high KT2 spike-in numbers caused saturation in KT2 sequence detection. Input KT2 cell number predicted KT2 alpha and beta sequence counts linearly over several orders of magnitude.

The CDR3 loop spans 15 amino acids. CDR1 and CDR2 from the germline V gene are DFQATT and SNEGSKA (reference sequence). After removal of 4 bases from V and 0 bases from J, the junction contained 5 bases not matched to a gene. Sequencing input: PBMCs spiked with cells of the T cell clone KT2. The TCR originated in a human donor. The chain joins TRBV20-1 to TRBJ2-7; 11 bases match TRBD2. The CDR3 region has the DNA TGCAGTGCTACATCTAGCGGGAGGCCCTCCTACGAGCAGTACTTC. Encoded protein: CSATSSGRPSYEQYF.